The clone carrying this TCR beta chain has a handful of counts. The data belong to a study of OX40 agonist ivuxolimab in advanced cancers. Assay used: immunoSEQ multiplex PCR; TCRdb lists only in-frame clones, some missing. The data hold fewer than 35,000 clones, with approximately 89% observed a single time. V lost 5 bases and J lost 1, with 9 bases in between. Germline-derived CDR1 and CDR2 are SGDLS and YYNGEE. The CDR3 totals 13 residues. This TCR came from an adult with an advanced solid tumor such as melanoma, head and neck, liver or kidney cancer. The rearrangement joins TRBV9 to TRBJ2-5; D not certain. The specimen comprised CD4+ or CD8+ T cells sorted from blood, sampled in a trial of the OX40 agonist ivuxolimab. CDR3 sequence reads: CASSQGIQETQYF. CDR3 nucleotide sequence: TGTGCCAGCAGTCAAGGGATCCAAGAGACCCAGTACTTC.